This T cell receptor beta chain was recovered during a study of T-cell memory formation after mild COVID-19. Study as a whole: Clusters were largely donor specific. Study-level points and caveats: Shrinking CD4+ clones were chiefly CM and EM; CD8+ ones were chiefly EMRA.

UMIs and sample barcodes were carried by the TCR alpha and TCR beta cDNA libraries that 5'RACE produced using constant-segment primers. TCRdb recomputed calls from the 5' RACE reads with MiXCR, one row per CDR3 protein. The table has some 130,000 distinct CDR3 sequences, 15% to 20% seen once. This CDR3 spans 16 amino acids. The ends were cut back, 4 bases at V and 5 bases at J, with 18 bases in the middle. This clonotype appeared a single time. What it recognizes is unknown. The chain uses TRBV12-3 or TRBV12-4 and TRBJ2-4; D might be TRBD1 or TRBD2, each matching 7 bases. Sequenced sample: PBMCs or a T cell subset sorted from them (not recorded which). The TCR originated in a man aged 18 to 30 who had mild COVID-19 (a few samples of this study predate the infection). Cell type and time point are not known. DNA of the CDR3: TGTGCCAGCAGTTACAACAGGGAGGGGGCCCAAAACATTCAGTACTTC. It yields the protein CASSYNREGAQNIQYF.